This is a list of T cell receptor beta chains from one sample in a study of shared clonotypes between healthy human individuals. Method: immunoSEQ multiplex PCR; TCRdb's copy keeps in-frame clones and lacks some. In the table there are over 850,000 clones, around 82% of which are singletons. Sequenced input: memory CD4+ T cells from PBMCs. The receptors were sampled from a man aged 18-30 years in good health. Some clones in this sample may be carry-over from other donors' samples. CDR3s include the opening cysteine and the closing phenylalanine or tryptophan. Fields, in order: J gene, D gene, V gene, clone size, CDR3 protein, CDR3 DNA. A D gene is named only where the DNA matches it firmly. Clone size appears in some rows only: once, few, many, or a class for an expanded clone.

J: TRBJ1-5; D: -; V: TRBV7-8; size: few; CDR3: CASSPGTFNQPQHF; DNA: TGTGCCAGCAGCCCAGGGACTTTTAATCAGCCCCAGCATTTT
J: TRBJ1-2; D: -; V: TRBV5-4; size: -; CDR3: CASSLELGFYGYTF; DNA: TGTGCCAGCAGCTTGGAACTGGGGTTCTATGGCTACACCTTC
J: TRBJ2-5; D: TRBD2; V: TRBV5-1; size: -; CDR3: CASSGAATAGGAETQYF; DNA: TGCGCCAGCAGCGGGGCTGCCACGGCGGGAGGTGCAGAGACCCAGTACTTC
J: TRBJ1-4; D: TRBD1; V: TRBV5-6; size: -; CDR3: CASSRLVPGQGEKLFF; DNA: TGTGCCAGCAGCCGACTGGTGCCGGGACAGGGGGAAAAACTGTTTTTT
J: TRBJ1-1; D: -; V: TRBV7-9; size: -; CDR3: CASSSRDGNTEAFF; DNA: TGTGCCAGCAGCTCTCGGGACGGGAACACTGAAGCTTTCTTT
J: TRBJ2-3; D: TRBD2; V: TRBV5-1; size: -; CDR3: CASSLQTSGVLDTQYF; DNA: TGCGCCAGCAGCTTACAGACTAGCGGCGTCCTAGATACGCAGTATTTT
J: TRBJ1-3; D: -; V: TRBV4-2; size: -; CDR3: CASSQEARAGSNTIYF; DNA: TGTGCCAGCAGCCAAGAGGCCAGGGCGGGCTCGAACACCATATATTTT
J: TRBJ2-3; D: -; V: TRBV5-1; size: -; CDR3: CASRGSNTQYF; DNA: TGCGCCAGCCGAGGCTCGAATACGCAGTATTTT
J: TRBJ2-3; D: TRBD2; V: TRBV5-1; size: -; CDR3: CASSLGIAGGRTDTQYF; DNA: TGCGCCAGCAGCTTGGGGATAGCGGGAGGCCGCACAGATACGCAGTATTTT
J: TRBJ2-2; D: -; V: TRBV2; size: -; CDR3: CASQTGNTGELFF; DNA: TGTGCCAGCCAAACAGGCAACACCGGGGAGCTGTTTTTT
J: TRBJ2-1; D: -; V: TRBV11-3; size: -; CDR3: CASSLGGLSYNEQFF; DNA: TGTGCCAGCAGCTTAGGCGGACTCTCCTACAATGAGCAGTTCTTC
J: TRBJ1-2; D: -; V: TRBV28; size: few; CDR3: CASRKPGSGYGYTF; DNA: TGTGCCAGCAGGAAACCCGGATCGGGCTATGGCTACACCTTC
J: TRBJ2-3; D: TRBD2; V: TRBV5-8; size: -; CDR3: CASSYRTSGTDTQYF; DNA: TGTGCCAGCAGCTACAGGACTAGCGGGACAGATACGCAGTATTTT
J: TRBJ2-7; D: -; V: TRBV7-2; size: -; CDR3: CASSQTRNSYEQYF; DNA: TGTGCCAGCAGCCAAACGAGGAACTCCTACGAGCAGTACTTC
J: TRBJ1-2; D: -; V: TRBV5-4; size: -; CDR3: CASSLGSGNGYTF; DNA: TGTGCCAGCAGCTTGGGTTCGGGAAATGGCTACACCTTC
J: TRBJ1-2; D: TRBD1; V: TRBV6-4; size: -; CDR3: CASSPRTGPSSGYTF; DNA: TGTGCCAGCAGTCCGCGGACAGGCCCGAGCTCTGGCTACACCTTC
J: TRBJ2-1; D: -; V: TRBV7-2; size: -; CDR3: CASSPVGAGEQFF; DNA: TGTGCCAGCAGCCCTGTAGGGGCTGGGGAGCAGTTCTTC
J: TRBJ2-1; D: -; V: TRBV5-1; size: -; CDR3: CASSLSWLNEQFF; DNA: TGCGCCAGCAGCTTATCTTGGCTGAATGAGCAGTTCTTC
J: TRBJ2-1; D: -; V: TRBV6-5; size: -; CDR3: CASSYTAPPGDEQFF; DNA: TGTGCCAGCAGTTACACGGCACCCCCCGGCGATGAGCAGTTCTTC
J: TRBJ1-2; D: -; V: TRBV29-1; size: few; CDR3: CSVDNRLSGGYTF; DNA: TGCAGCGTTGATAACAGGTTGTCTGGTGGCTACACCTTC
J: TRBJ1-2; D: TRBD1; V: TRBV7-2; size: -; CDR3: CASSLARGNYGYTF; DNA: TGTGCCAGCAGCTTAGCCAGGGGGAACTATGGCTACACCTTC
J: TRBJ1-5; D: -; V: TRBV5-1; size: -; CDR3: CASSLRGGDQPQHF; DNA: TGCGCCAGCAGCTTGAGAGGGGGTGATCAGCCCCAGCATTTT
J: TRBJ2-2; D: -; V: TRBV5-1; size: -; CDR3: CASSPSNTWGETGELFF; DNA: TGCGCCAGCAGCCCCAGTAATACGTGGGGGGAGACCGGGGAGCTGTTTTTT
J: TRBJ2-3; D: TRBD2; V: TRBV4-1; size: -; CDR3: CASSQVSLAGGDTQYF; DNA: TGCGCCAGCAGCCAAGTGTCATTAGCGGGAGGAGATACGCAGTATTTT
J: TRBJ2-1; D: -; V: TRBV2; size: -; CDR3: CASSELDRPGEGSYNEQFF; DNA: TGTGCCAGCAGTGAGTTAGATCGTCCGGGAGAAGGGTCCTACAATGAGCAGTTCTTC
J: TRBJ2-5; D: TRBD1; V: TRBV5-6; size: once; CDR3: CATNRGTGGLETQYF; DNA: TGTGCCACTAACCGGGGGACAGGGGGCTTGGAGACCCAGTACTTC
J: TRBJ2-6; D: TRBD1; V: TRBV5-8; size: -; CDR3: CASSQSQGAGANVLTF; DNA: TGTGCCAGCAGCCAATCCCAGGGGGCTGGGGCCAACGTCCTGACTTTC
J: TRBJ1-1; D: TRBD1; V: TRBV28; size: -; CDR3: CASIKGGAGTEAFF; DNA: TGTGCCAGCATAAAAGGGGGCGCGGGCACTGAAGCTTTCTTT
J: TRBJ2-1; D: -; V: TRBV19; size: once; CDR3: CASSVGNEQFF; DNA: TGTGCCAGTAGTGTGGGGAATGAGCAGTTCTTC
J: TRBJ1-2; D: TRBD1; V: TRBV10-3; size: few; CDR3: CAISPTGVDGYTF; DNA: TGTGCCATCAGCCCGACAGGGGTGGATGGCTACACCTTC
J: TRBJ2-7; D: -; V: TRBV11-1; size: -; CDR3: CASSGEDRMVREQYF; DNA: TGTGCCAGCAGCGGGGAGGACAGAATGGTGCGCGAGCAGTACTTC
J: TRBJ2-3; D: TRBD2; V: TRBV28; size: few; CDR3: CASSQAGVADTQYF; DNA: TGTGCCAGCAGTCAAGCGGGAGTTGCGGATACGCAGTATTTT
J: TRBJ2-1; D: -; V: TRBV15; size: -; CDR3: CATSSEGGVSSYNEQFF; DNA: TGTGCCACCAGCAGCGAGGGTGGGGTGAGCTCCTACAATGAGCAGTTCTTC
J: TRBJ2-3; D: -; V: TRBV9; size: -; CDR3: CASSVFGGDTQYF; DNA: TGTGCCAGCAGCGTCTTTGGGGGGGATACGCAGTATTTT
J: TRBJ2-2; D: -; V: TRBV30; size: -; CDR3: CAWSNDNTGELFF; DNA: TGTGCCTGGAGTAATGACAACACCGGGGAGCTGTTTTTT
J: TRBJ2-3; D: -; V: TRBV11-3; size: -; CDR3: CASSFSTPPDTQYF; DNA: TGTGCCAGCAGCTTCAGCACACCGCCAGATACGCAGTATTTT
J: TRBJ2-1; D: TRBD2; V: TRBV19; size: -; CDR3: CASSPGTSGKFFDEQFF; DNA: TGTGCCAGTAGTCCAGGGACTAGCGGGAAATTTTTCGATGAGCAGTTCTTC
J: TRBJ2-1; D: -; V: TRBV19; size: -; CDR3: CASSIGPANNEQFF; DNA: TGTGCCAGTAGTATTGGCCCGGCTAACAATGAGCAGTTCTTC
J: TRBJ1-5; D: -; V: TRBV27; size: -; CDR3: CASSLQGNNQPQHF; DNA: TGTGCCAGCAGTCTACAGGGCAACAATCAGCCCCAGCATTTT